This T cell receptor beta chain was identified during a study of sequential checkpoint blockade in melanoma. This CDR3 region has 18 residues. V gave up 2 bases and J gave up 5 bases; unmatched junction bases: 10. Germline V CDR1 and CDR2: MNHGY, SAAAGT. Study results and limitations: T-cell fraction and clonality followed PD-L1 and CD8+ counts, not mutational load.

A note on this clone: Its cognate antigen is unknown.

Sequencing was performed with immunoSEQ multiplex PCR; in TCRdb, only in-frame clones are kept and a portion is missing. This table has 5,000 or so clones, over 20% appearing once. Regarding treatment: randomized to nivolumab then ipilimumab (arm A) or the reverse (arm B). Patients had received no earlier DNA-damaging chemotherapy. Sequencing was performed on tumor tissue (inferred from file names), taken from a patient given nivolumab and ipilimumab in sequence. This chain connects TRBV6-8 to TRBJ2-5; 14 bases agree with TRBD2. The receptor comes from a human donor with melanoma. The CDR3 protein is CASSYPQTSGGAPETQYF. Written as DNA, the CDR3 is TGTGCCAGCAGTTACCCTCAGACTAGCGGGGGGGCCCCGGAGACCCAGTACTTC.